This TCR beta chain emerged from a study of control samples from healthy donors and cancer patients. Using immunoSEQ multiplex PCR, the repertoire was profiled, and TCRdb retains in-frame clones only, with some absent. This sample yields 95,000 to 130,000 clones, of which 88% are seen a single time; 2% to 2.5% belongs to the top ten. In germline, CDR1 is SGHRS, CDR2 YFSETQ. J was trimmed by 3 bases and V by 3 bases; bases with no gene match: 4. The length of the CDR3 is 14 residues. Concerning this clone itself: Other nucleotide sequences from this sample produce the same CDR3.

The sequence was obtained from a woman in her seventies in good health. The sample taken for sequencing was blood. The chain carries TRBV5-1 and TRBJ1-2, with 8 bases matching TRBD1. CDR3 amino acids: CASSSPDRDYGYTF. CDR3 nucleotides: TGCGCCAGCAGCTCACCGGACAGGGACTATGGCTACACCTTC.